These 14 T cell receptor beta chains came from one sample sequenced in a study of T cells in Graves' hyperthyroidism and ophthalmopathy. Amplification of TCR beta CDR3 regions used RNA as the template. The HTBI primer set was used in a first-round RT-PCR of the TCR CDR3. One entry per CDR3 protein results from TCRdb running MiXCR on the multiplex PCR reads. The sample has a few hundred thousand distinct CDR3 sequences; roughly 16% are singletons. Material for sequencing was blood. All receptors come from a woman between 40 and 55 years old with Graves' ophthalmopathy.

The V gene is TRBV30, the J gene TRBJ1-6, with TRBD1 matching 8 bases. The CDR3 is 14 residues long. CDR1 is GTSNPN, CDR2 SVGIG, per germline (reference sequence). V shed 5 bases and J 9 bases; nucleotides not matched to a gene: 9. CDR3 residues: CAWALGQGGSPLHF. The CDR3 DNA follows: TGTGCCTGGGCCCTCGGACAGGGAGGTTCACCCCTCCACTTT.

The chain employs TRBV20-1 and TRBJ2-7; possibly TRBD1 or TRBD2 for D (7 bases each). Trimming shortened V by 6 bases and J by 5 bases, and 20 bases separated the two germline ends. CDR3 size: 14 residues. Germline CDR1 is DFQATT and CDR2 is SNEGSKA (reference sequence). For the CDR3, the DNA is TGCAGTGCGCCCCCGACAGGGAGGGGAGACGAGCAGTACTTC. Residues: CSAPPTGRGDEQYF.

This clonotype was counted ten times or more. The chain joins TRBV2 to TRBJ2-5, with TRBD2 matching 9 bases. Germline CDR1 and CDR2: SNHLY and FYNNEI. The trim removed 8 bases at V and 2 bases at J, leaving 6 bases unmatched. CDR3 length: 14 amino acids. CDR3 amino acids: CASAASGVQETQYF. CDR3 coding DNA: TGTGCCAGCGCGGCTAGCGGGGTACAAGAGACCCAGTACTTC. Filled out from reference TRBV2 and TRBJ2-5, the complete variable domain reads EPEVTQTPSHQVTQMGQEVILRCVPISNHLYFYWYRQILGQKVEFLVSFYNNEISEKSEIFDDQFSVERPDGSNFTLKIRSTKLEDSAMYFCASAASGVQETQYFGPGTRLLVL.

In this sample, this clonotype turned up many times. J is TRBJ2-3 and V is TRBV12-3 or TRBV12-4, with 9 nucleotides matching TRBD2. With 4 bases clipped from V and 3 bases from J, the junction kept 8 bases outside the gene matches. This CDR3 contains 16 residues. The chain's CDR3 is CASSSSSRGGTDTQYF. Written as DNA, the CDR3 is TGTGCCAGCAGTTCCTCTTCGCGGGGGGGAACAGATACGCAGTATTTT.

The table lists this clonotype with many counts. The CDR3 loop is CASSEAQWGYEQFF. The DNA of the CDR3 is TGTGCCAGCAGTGAAGCGCAATGGGGCTATGAGCAGTTCTTC. The chain has TRBV2 and TRBJ2-1, with D possibly TRBD1 on 5 matching bases. V lost 0 bases, J lost 8 bases, and 11 bases lay in between. Germline CDR1 is SNHLY and CDR2 is FYNNEI. CDR3 size: 14 residues.

This clonotype was counted many times. This chain links TRBV4-1 with TRBJ1-1, with 8 bases that match TRBD1. The CDR3 is 15 amino acids. Trimming took 3 bases from V and 4 from J; bases not matched to a gene: 7. The germline CDR1 and CDR2 sequences are MGHRA and YSYEKL. CDR3 protein: CASSHHRGMSTEAFF. DNA for the CDR3: TGCGCCAGCAGCCACCACAGGGGGATGAGCACTGAAGCTTTCTTT.

This clonotype has only one observation. The CDR3 bases are TGTGCCAGCAGGCAGGGGGACGGGGATTTCTACGAGCAGTTCTTC. Its translation: CASRQGDGDFYEQFF. The J gene is TRBJ2-7, the V gene TRBV6-2 or TRBV6-3; TRBD1 aligns across 7 bases. The J call may be mistaken, given a closer DNA end match to TRBJ2-1. Per the germline V gene, CDR1 is MNHEY and CDR2 is SVGEGT. The CDR3 runs 15 residues.

This clonotype was picked up many times. The chain recombines TRBV30 with TRBJ2-1; 7 positions agree with TRBD2. V shed 2 bases, J shed 8 bases, and the junction held 3 bases outside the gene matches. Germline V gene data show CDR1 as GTSNPN and CDR2 as SVGIG (reference sequence). CDR3 length equals 12 residues. CDR3 protein: CAWSSLADEQFF. CDR3 nucleotide sequence: TGTGCCTGGAGTAGCCTAGCGGATGAGCAGTTCTTC.

This clonotype was observed a single time. The chain employs TRBV19 and TRBJ2-1; 10 bases fit TRBD1. Germline-derived CDR1 and CDR2 are LNHDA and SQIVND (reference sequence). V dropped 5 bases and J dropped 3; count of bases not matched to a gene: 7. The CDR3 is 16 residues long. CDR3 bases: TGTGCCAGTAGTCCCTCCGGGACAGGGGTCTACAATGAGCAGTTCTTC. It yields the protein CASSPSGTGVYNEQFF.

Ten or more counts support this clonotype. Written as DNA, the CDR3 is TGTGCCAGCAGAGACGGGACAGTCGCTTCACCCCTCCACTTT. Encoded protein: CASRDGTVASPLHF. J is TRBJ1-6 and V is TRBV2; 7 bases fit TRBD1. The J segment lost 9 bases and the V segment lost 6 bases, leaving 8 bases of the junction unmatched. The germline V gene has CDR1 SNHLY and CDR2 FYNNEI. There are 14 residues in the CDR3.

Many counts were recorded for this clonotype. This chain joins TRBV20-1 and TRBJ2-5, with TRBD2 identical over 10 bases. Germline V lookup: CDR1 DFQATT, CDR2 SNEGSKA (reference sequence). The junction had 10 bases not matched to a gene; V was cut back by 6 bases and J by 3 bases. This CDR3 comprises 15 residues. CDR3 sequence: CSARPLAGGEETQYF. CDR3 bases: TGCAGTGCCCGGCCTTTAGCGGGAGGAGAAGAGACCCAGTACTTC.

This chain connects TRBV28 to TRBJ2-1; unclear D gene. This CDR3 has 13 amino acids. The germline V gene encodes CDR1 MDHEN and CDR2 SYDVKM. The V gene lost 3 bases and the J gene lost 3 bases, with 6 bases spanning the gap. CDR3 region: CASSLKGYNEQFF. For the CDR3, the DNA is TGTGCCAGCAGTTTGAAGGGCTACAATGAGCAGTTCTTC.

Turning to this clonotype: A much bigger clone sits one base away, suggesting this may be a read error. The chain recombines TRBV27 with TRBJ2-2; D possibly uses TRBD1 or TRBD2 (5 bases each). Germline CDR1 reads MNHEY; CDR2 reads SMNVEV (reference sequence). The length of the CDR3 is 15 residues. The CDR3 protein is CTSSEGIFDTGELFF. The CDR3 DNA reads TGTACCAGCAGTGAGGGGATTTTTGACACCGGGGAGCTGTTTTTT.

The chain joins TRBV2 to TRBJ2-5, with D unclear. The germline V and J ends were trimmed by 5 bases and 4 bases, with 14 bases remaining between them. Germline V gene sequence: CDR1 SNHLY, CDR2 FYNNEI. This CDR3 spans 14 amino acids. The CDR3 DNA follows: TGTGCCAGCAGTCCGACGCCGAAGGGAGAGACCCAGTACTTC. This encodes CASSPTPKGETQYF.